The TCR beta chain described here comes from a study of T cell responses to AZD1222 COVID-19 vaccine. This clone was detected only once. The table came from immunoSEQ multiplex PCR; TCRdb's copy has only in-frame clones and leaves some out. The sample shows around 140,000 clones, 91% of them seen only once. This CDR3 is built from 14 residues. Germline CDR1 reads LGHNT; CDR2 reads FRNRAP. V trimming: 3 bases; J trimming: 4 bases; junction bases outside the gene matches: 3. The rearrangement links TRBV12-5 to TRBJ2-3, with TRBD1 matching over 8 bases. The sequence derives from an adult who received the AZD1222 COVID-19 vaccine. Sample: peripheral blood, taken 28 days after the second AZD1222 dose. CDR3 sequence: CASGLQGVADTQYF. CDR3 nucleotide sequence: TGTGCTAGTGGTTTACAGGGGGTGGCAGATACGCAGTATTTT.